Shown below are 10 T cell receptor beta chains from a single sample sequenced in a study of blood T cell repertoires in COVID-19. Clones were read by immunoSEQ multiplex PCR, and TCRdb kept only the in-frame ones, dropping some. The repertoire holds hundreds of thousands of clones, with 86% as singletons. The sample consisted of peripheral blood. These receptors were obtained from a woman aged 55-70 years who had recovered from COVID-19.

The CDR3 DNA reads as TGCAGTGCTAGTAACAGGGAGAGCACAGATACGCAGTATTTT. This gives the protein CSASNRESTDTQYF. This chain links TRBV20-1 with TRBJ2-3, with D possibly TRBD1 on 6 matching bases. The V and J ends lost 3 bases and 0 bases respectively, with 10 bases between them. The length of the CDR3 is 14 residues. CDR1 and CDR2 (germline): DFQATT, SNEGSKA (reference sequence).

V usage is TRBV28 and J usage is TRBJ2-3, with no clear D. In germline, CDR1 is MDHEN, CDR2 SYDVKM. The CDR3 is 16 residues long. V was shortened by 5 bases and J by 0 bases, with 15 bases between the two germline ends. This chain's CDR3 is CASSPPGFRSTDTQYF. The CDR3 DNA sequence: TGTGCCAGCAGTCCACCCGGGTTTCGTAGCACAGATACGCAGTATTTT.

The chain is built from TRBV18 and TRBJ1-1; no definite D call. This CDR3 is 14 amino acids long. Looked up from germline, CDR1 is KGHSH and CDR2 is LQKENI. The V end lost 2 bases, the J end lost 3 bases, and 10 bases lay between the germline ends. The CDR3 DNA is TGTGCCAGCTCACCAAGGTCCCGGGACACTGAAGCTTTCTTT. The encoded protein is CASSPRSRDTEAFF.

There are many counts of this clone. This sequence joins TRBV19 and TRBJ1-6, with D tentatively TRBD1 (5 bases). Germline assignment: CDR1 LNHDA and CDR2 SQIVND (reference sequence). Trimming stripped 5 bases from V and 6 bases from J, with 14 bases between. This CDR3 is 15 amino acids long. CDR3 protein: CASSLSARANSPLHF. The CDR3 bases are TGTGCCAGTAGTCTCTCCGCCAGGGCTAATTCACCCCTCCACTTT. Combining the CDR3 with reference TRBV19 and TRBJ1-6 gives the whole variable domain DGGITQSPKYLFRKEGQNVTLSCEQNLNHDAMYWYRQDPGQGLRLIYYSQIVNDFQKGDIAEGYSVSREKKESFPLTVTSAQKNPTAFYLCASSLSARANSPLHFGNGTRLTVT.

The chain carries TRBV15 and TRBJ1-1, with 9 bases fitting TRBD1. Germline V gene data show CDR1 as LNHNV and CDR2 as YYDKDF (reference sequence). V shed 3 bases, J shed 10 bases, and the junction held 15 bases outside the gene matches. The CDR3 is 16 amino acids. As DNA, the CDR3 is TGTGCCACCAGCAGGAAAAGTGGACAGGGGAGGTTTGGAGCTTTCTTT. Residues: CATSRKSGQGRFGAFF.

The chain combines TRBV28 with TRBJ1-6, with unresolved D. This CDR3 is built from 13 residues. The germline V gene encodes CDR1 MDHEN and CDR2 SYDVKM. Trimming took 4 bases from V and 3 from J, leaving 4 bases between them. CDR3 DNA sequence: TGTGCCAGCAGTTCGTACTATAATTCACCCCTCCACTTT. Amino acids: CASSSYYNSPLHF. The full variable domain, rest sourced from reference TRBV28 and TRBJ1-6, is DVKVTQSSRYLVKRTGEKVFLECVQDMDHENMFWYRQDPGLGLRLIYFSYDVKMKEKGDIPEGYSVSREKKERFSLILESASTNQTSMYLCASSSYYNSPLHFGNGTRLTVT.

This clone showed up just once. J is TRBJ2-7 and V is TRBV4-2, with D possibly TRBD2 on 5 matching bases. Germline V lookup: CDR1 LGHNA, CDR2 YNFKEQ. The CDR3 extends over 13 amino acids. The germline V and J ends were trimmed by 1 base and 4 bases, with 8 bases remaining between them. In DNA form, the CDR3 reads TGTGCCAGCAGCCAAGGGGAGAGGTACGAGCAGTACTTC. This sequence encodes CASSQGERYEQYF.

V and J are TRBV6-5 and TRBJ1-1; D gene unclear. This CDR3 is built from 11 residues. CDR1 is MNHEY and CDR2 is SVGAGI in the germline V gene. V lost 6 bases, J lost 3 bases, and 5 bases lay in between. DNA for the CDR3: TGTGCCAGCAGGACACACACTGAAGCTTTCTTT. Protein sequence: CASRTHTEAFF.

The chain uses TRBV6-1 and TRBJ1-5; D may be TRBD1 (6 bases). Per the germline V gene, CDR1 is MNHNS and CDR2 is SASEGT. The CDR3 extends over 18 amino acids. V lost 4 bases, J lost 6 bases, and 25 bases lay in between. The CDR3 nucleotides read TGTGCCAGCAGTGCTCTCCTCTCCGCTCCAGGACAGTTTCAGCCCCAGCATTTT. It translates to CASSALLSAPGQFQPQHF.

The chain employs TRBV5-4 and TRBJ2-7; the match to TRBD1 covers 7 bases. V was clipped by 3 bases and J by 0 bases; unmatched bases: 3. Looked up from germline, CDR1 is SGHNT and CDR2 is YYREEE (reference sequence). This CDR3 has 14 residues. The DNA for the CDR3 is TGTGCCAGCAGCTCGGACAGGATCTCCTACGAGCAGTACTTC. This translates into CASSSDRISYEQYF.